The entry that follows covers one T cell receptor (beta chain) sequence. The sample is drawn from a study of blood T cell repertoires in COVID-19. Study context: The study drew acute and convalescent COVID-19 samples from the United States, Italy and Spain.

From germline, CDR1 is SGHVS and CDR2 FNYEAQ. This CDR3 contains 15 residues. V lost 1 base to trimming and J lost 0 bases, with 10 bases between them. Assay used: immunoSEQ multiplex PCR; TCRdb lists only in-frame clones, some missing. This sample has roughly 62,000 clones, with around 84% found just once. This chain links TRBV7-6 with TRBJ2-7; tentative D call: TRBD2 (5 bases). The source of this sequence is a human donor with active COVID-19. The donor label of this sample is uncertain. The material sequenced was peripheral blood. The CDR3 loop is CASSLGGQSSYEQYF. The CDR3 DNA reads TGTGCCAGCAGCTTAGGAGGGCAGAGCTCCTACGAGCAGTACTTC.